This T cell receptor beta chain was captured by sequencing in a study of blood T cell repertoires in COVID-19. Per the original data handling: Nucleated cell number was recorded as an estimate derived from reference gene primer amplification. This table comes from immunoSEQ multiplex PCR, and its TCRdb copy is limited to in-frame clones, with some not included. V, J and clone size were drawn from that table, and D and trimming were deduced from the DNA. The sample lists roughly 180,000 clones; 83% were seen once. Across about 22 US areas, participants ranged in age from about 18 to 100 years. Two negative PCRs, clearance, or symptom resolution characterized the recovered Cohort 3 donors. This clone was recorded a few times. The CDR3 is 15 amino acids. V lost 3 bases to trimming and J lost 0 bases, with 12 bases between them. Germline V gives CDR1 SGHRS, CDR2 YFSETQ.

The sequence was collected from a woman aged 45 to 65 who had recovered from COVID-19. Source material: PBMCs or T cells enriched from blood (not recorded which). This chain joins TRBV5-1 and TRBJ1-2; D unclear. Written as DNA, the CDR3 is TGCGCCAGCAGCTCCGACTCGTCCTCTAACTATGGCTACACCTTC. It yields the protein CASSSDSSSNYGYTF.